Listed here are 3 T cell receptor beta chains from one sample, sequenced in a study of Ad26.COV2.S vaccination and SARS-CoV-2 variants. The data were produced by immunoSEQ multiplex PCR, yet TCRdb's version contains in-frame clones alone and is incomplete. The table has approximately 360,000 clones, under 90% seen once. Treatment defined: about 20 received Ad26.COV2.S at low or high dose, single or two shots; 5 received placebo; per-sample allocation not given. The study sampled participants on day 63 after the first vaccine or placebo injection. This material consisted of peripheral blood, taken in a trial of Ad26.COV2.S vaccine versus placebo. These receptors came from a person between 18 and 65 years old who received the Ad26.COV2.S COVID-19 vaccine or a placebo.

This clone was observed many times. This chain links TRBV11-3 with TRBJ2-1, with D hard to call. V lost 0 bases to trimming and J lost 7 bases, with 13 bases between them. The CDR3 is made up of 15 amino acids. Per the germline V gene, CDR1 is SGHNT and CDR2 is YENEEA. CDR3 sequence: CASSLEGGQPNEQFF. As DNA, the CDR3 is TGTGCCAGCAGCTTAGAGGGCGGCCAGCCAAATGAGCAGTTCTTC.

V is TRBV11-3 and J is TRBJ1-1; 8 nucleotides agree with TRBD1. The CDR3 runs 17 residues. V was pared by 7 bases and J by 1 base, with 14 bases of the junction left unmatched. Germline CDR1 and CDR2: SGHNT and YENEEA. The CDR3 protein is CASNMGQDSTWNTEAFF. The CDR3 DNA is TGTGCCAGCAACATGGGACAGGACTCTACTTGGAACACTGAAGCTTTCTTT.

The chain combines TRBV19 with TRBJ2-4, with D perhaps TRBD1 (6 bases). The V gene's germline CDR1 is LNHDA and CDR2 SQIVND (reference sequence). The CDR3 runs 15 residues. V lost 3 bases, J lost 3 bases, and 12 bases lay in between. In nucleotides, the CDR3 is TGTGCCAGTAGTATGGGGGACAATCGCAAAAACATTCAGTACTTC. Protein product: CASSMGDNRKNIQYF. Looking up the rest from reference TRBV19 and TRBJ2-4 gives the full variable domain: DGGITQSPKYLFRKEGQNVTLSCEQNLNHDAMYWYRQDPGQGLRLIYYSQIVNDFQKGDIAEGYSVSREKKESFPLTVTSAQKNPTAFYLCASSMGDNRKNIQYFGAGTRLSVL.